This is a list of T cell receptor beta chains from one sample in a study of blood T cells in healthy people across ages. MiXCR was run by TCRdb on the 5' RACE reads, yielding one entry per CDR3 protein. The sample contains fewer than 700,000 distinct CDR3 sequences, around 48% of which appear only once. Sequencing was done on a sample of blood. The receptors originated from an elderly man in good health. Both conserved end residues are part of each CDR3. A D gene is named only where the DNA matches it firmly. A row's size may be missing; if present it is once, few, many or a size class.

cdr3_aa cdr3_nt v_call clone_size j_call d_call
CASSQVARNPYNEQFF TGTGCCAGCAGCCAAGTTGCGAGGAACCCCTACAATGAGCAGTTCTTC TRBV4-2 few TRBJ2-1 NA
CASREEATYNEQFF TGCGCCAGCAGAGAGGAAGCAACCTACAATGAGCAGTTCTTC TRBV5-1 NA TRBJ2-1 NA
CASSQDPRQVSYEQYF TGTGCCAGCAGCCAAGATCCTAGACAGGTTTCCTACGAGCAGTACTTC TRBV3-1 NA TRBJ2-7 NA
CAIRDRKGADTEAFF TGTGCCATCCGGGATAGAAAGGGGGCGGACACTGAAGCTTTCTTT TRBV10-3 few TRBJ1-1 TRBD1
CSARDSSGGFPSYEQYF TGCAGTGCTAGAGATAGTAGCGGGGGGTTCCCCTCCTACGAGCAGTACTTC TRBV20-1 NA TRBJ2-7 TRBD2
CASTTATNEKLFF TGCGCCAGCACGACAGCAACTAATGAAAAACTGTTTTTT TRBV5-1 NA TRBJ1-4 NA
CASSPQGAWTDTQYF TGTGCCAGCAGTCCCCAGGGGGCATGGACAGATACGCAGTATTTT TRBV12-3/TRBV12-4 few TRBJ2-3 TRBD1
CASSPWGLAGTYEQYF TGTGCCAGCAGCCCTTGGGGACTAGCGGGAACCTACGAGCAGTACTTC TRBV3-1 few TRBJ2-7 TRBD2
CASSLLGDMNTEAFF TGTGCCAGCAGCTTACTTGGGGACATGAACACTGAAGCTTTCTTT TRBV7-2 few TRBJ1-1 NA
CASTLTWGQGSEETQYF TGTGCCAGCACCCTAACGTGGGGACAGGGATCGGAAGAGACCCAGTACTTC TRBV6-1 few TRBJ2-5 TRBD1
CASSPLGTGSNYGYTF TGTGCCAGCAGCCCATTAGGGACGGGGAGTAACTATGGCTACACCTTC TRBV7-2 NA TRBJ1-2 NA
CASSFRDRPNAYEQYF TGTGCCAGCAGCTTCCGGGACCGGCCCAACGCCTACGAGCAGTACTTC TRBV11-1 NA TRBJ2-7 NA
CASSRAGQGNSEAFF TGTGCCAGCAGCCGGGCTGGACAGGGGAACTCTGAAGCTTTCTTT TRBV3-1 NA TRBJ1-1 TRBD1
CSAWETGRTDTQYF TGCAGTGCTTGGGAAACGGGTAGGACAGATACGCAGTATTTT TRBV20-1 NA TRBJ2-3 NA
CASSSRETRDTQYF TGTGCCAGCAGTTCGAGAGAAACCAGGGATACGCAGTATTTT TRBV12-3/TRBV12-4 few TRBJ2-3 NA
CASSHTSGKLPSYNEQFF TGTGCCAGCAGTCATACTAGCGGAAAACTTCCCTCCTACAATGAGCAGTTCTTC TRBV12-3/TRBV12-4 NA TRBJ2-1 TRBD2
CSVVGSGSGADTQYF TGCAGCGTTGTAGGGAGCGGGAGCGGGGCAGATACGCAGTATTTT TRBV29-1 NA TRBJ2-3 TRBD2
CSAYQPGLAGSVQYF TGCAGTGCTTATCAGCCGGGACTAGCGGGATCCGTGCAGTACTTC TRBV20-1 few TRBJ2-7 TRBD2
CASSILNYEQYF TGTGCCAGCAGTATACTGAACTACGAGCAGTACTTC TRBV6-2/TRBV6-3 NA TRBJ2-7 NA
CATWDRDKSDTQYF TGTGCCACCTGGGACAGGGATAAATCAGATACGCAGTATTTT TRBV10-3 NA TRBJ2-3 TRBD1
CASSRETPESHVLTF TGCGCCAGCAGTAGGGAGACCCCGGAGTCTCACGTCCTGACTTTC TRBV5-1 NA TRBJ2-6 NA
CASSFSGVPNTEAFF TGCGCCAGCAGTTTTTCAGGGGTCCCCAACACTGAAGCTTTCTTT TRBV5-1 NA TRBJ1-1 NA
CASSVTGSGNTIYF TGTGCCAGCAGCGTAACTGGGTCTGGAAACACCATATATTTT TRBV9 NA TRBJ1-3 NA
CSAAPLAGGALANEQFF TGCAGTGCTGCCCCCCTAGCGGGAGGAGCCCTCGCGAATGAGCAGTTCTTC TRBV20-1 NA TRBJ2-1 TRBD2
CASSLIPDSYGYTF TGTGCCAGCAGCTTAATTCCGGATTCTTATGGCTACACCTTC TRBV7-9 few TRBJ1-2 NA
CASRGRDLRDTQYF TGTGCCAGCAGGGGCCGGGACTTGAGAGATACGCAGTATTTT TRBV11-1 NA TRBJ2-3 NA
CASSDSNQPQHF TGTGCCAGCAGTGATAGCAATCAGCCCCAGCATTTT TRBV2 few TRBJ1-5 NA
CASRGLAGEAVRVYNEQFF TGTGCCAGCAGGGGACTAGCGGGAGAGGCCGTAAGAGTATACAATGAGCAGTTCTTC TRBV6-1 few TRBJ2-1 TRBD2
CSARFFIAGTGADTQYF TGCAGTGCTAGATTTTTTATAGCGGGGACGGGCGCAGATACGCAGTATTTT TRBV20-1 NA TRBJ2-3 TRBD2
CASSSDSVSYNSPLHF TGCGCCAGCAGCTCGGACAGCGTCTCCTATAATTCACCCCTCCACTTT TRBV5-1 NA TRBJ1-6 NA
CASSELAGGFTGELFF TGTGCCAGCAGCGAACTAGCGGGGGGGTTCACCGGGGAGCTGTTTTTT TRBV7-2 once TRBJ2-2 TRBD2
CASSLMGTGVGEQYF TGTGCCAGCAGCTTAATGGGGACAGGGGTTGGGGAGCAGTACTTC TRBV7-6 few TRBJ2-7 TRBD1
CASTGRPLSYEQYF TGTGCCAGCACTGGTCGCCCACTTTCTTACGAGCAGTACTTC TRBV28 NA TRBJ2-7 NA
CASSLVGEGYTF TGTGCCAGCAGCTTGGTGGGTGAGGGCTACACCTTC TRBV7-2 NA TRBJ1-2 NA
CASSYAKGGYEQFF TGTGCCAGCAGTTACGCTAAGGGCGGCTATGAGCAGTTCTTC TRBV6-5 many TRBJ2-1 NA
CASSQKSGADTQYF TGTGCCAGCAGCCAAAAATCAGGGGCGGATACGCAGTATTTT TRBV13 few TRBJ2-3 NA
CSARSSQGRGANVLTF TGCAGTGCTAGATCGTCTCAAGGGCGTGGGGCCAACGTCCTGACTTTC TRBV20-1 few TRBJ2-6 NA
CASSLVRGDYNEQYF TGTGCCAGCAGCTTAGTACGGGGGGACTACAATGAGCAGTACTTC TRBV7-2 NA TRBJ2-5 TRBD2
CASSSRAQYF TGTGCCAGCAGTTCCCGTGCCCAGTACTTC TRBV2 NA TRBJ2-5 NA
CASKSPGGTDTQYF TGTGCCAGCAAGTCCCCAGGGGGCACAGATACGCAGTATTTT TRBV27 NA TRBJ2-3 NA
CASSSPAGVGDTQYF TGTGCCAGCAGTTCCCCAGCAGGGGTGGGAGATACGCAGTATTTT TRBV28 few TRBJ2-3 NA
CASSLQDSKNTEAFF TGCGCCAGCAGCTTGCAAGACAGTAAAAACACTGAAGCTTTCTTT TRBV5-1 NA TRBJ1-1 NA
CASSLLGGTTEAFF TGTGCCAGCAGTTTATTGGGGGGGACCACTGAAGCTTTCTTT TRBV27 few TRBJ1-1 NA